Following are 10 T cell receptor beta chains from one sample sequenced in a study of response to subunit inactivated influenza vaccine. TCRdb independently ran MiXCR on the RT-PCR reads; one entry per CDR3 protein. The repertoire consists of more than 700,000 distinct CDR3 sequences, with around 21% occurring once and the leading ten covering 9.5% to 13%. The source material was PBMCs from blood, sampled around 5 days after vaccination. The receptors come from a man aged 45 to 65 who received an inactivated influenza vaccine.

This clonotype was counted ten times or more. The chain employs TRBV12-3 or TRBV12-4 and TRBJ2-3; the D gene is possibly TRBD1 (6 bases). The CDR3 is made up of 14 amino acids. V was trimmed by 5 bases and J by 5 bases, leaving 14 bases between them. In DNA form, the CDR3 reads TGTGCCAGCAGTCTGACAGGCTTGGGAGATACGCAGTATTTT. Translation: CASSLTGLGDTQYF.

The sample holds many counts of this clonotype. This sequence joins TRBV4-2 and TRBJ2-1, with 9 positions matching TRBD1. Germline CDR1 reads LGHNA; CDR2 reads YNFKEQ. The CDR3 runs to 17 residues. V shed 0 bases, J shed 8 bases, and the junction held 11 bases outside the gene matches. CDR3 residues: CASSQDSTGGYLDEQFF. CDR3 DNA sequence: TGTGCCAGCAGCCAAGATAGCACAGGGGGCTATCTCGATGAGCAGTTCTTC.

This clonotype was detected a few times. V usage is TRBV12-3 or TRBV12-4 and J usage is TRBJ2-3, with 9 bases aligning to TRBD2. V shed 3 bases, J shed 5 bases, and the junction held 6 bases outside the gene matches. This CDR3 is 15 amino acids long. This chain's CDR3 is CASSFVLAGQDTQYF. The CDR3 bases are TGTGCCAGCAGTTTCGTGCTAGCGGGACAAGATACGCAGTATTTT.

This rearrangement joins TRBV5-6 to TRBJ2-2; perhaps D is TRBD1 or TRBD2 (5 bases each). From germline, CDR1 is SGHDT and CDR2 YYEEEE. Trimming left V 1 base short and J 5 bases short, with 12 bases between. The CDR3 spans 15 residues. CDR3 in amino acids: CASSLTGRSTGELFF. CDR3 DNA: TGTGCCAGCAGCTTGACGGGACGATCGACCGGGGAGCTGTTTTTT.

There are a few counts of this clonotype. The chain uses TRBV29-1 and TRBJ2-1, with 7 bases lining up with TRBD2. Trimming at V came to 3 bases and at J to 7 bases, leaving 6 bases not matched to a gene. The CDR3 sequence is 13 residues long. Germline CDR1 reads SQVTM; CDR2 reads ANQGSEA. The CDR3 spells CSVDGVSGNEQFF. The DNA of the CDR3 is TGCAGCGTTGATGGGGTTAGCGGGAATGAGCAGTTCTTC.

The sample holds a few counts of this clonotype. Germline is not matched at one junction end, which may reflect a read error. J is TRBJ2-7 and V is TRBV12-3 or TRBV12-4; TRBD2 aligns across 7 bases. CDR3 size: 11 residues. CDR3 protein: CASSLLGGMDF. In nucleotides, the CDR3 is TGTGCCAGCAGTTTGTTGGGGGGGATGGACTTC.

The CDR3 nucleotides are TGTGCCAGCAGCCATCTTAACTCCAATGAGCAGTTCTTC. Residues: CASSHLNSNEQFF. The chain carries TRBV3-1 and TRBJ2-1; D gene ambiguous. This CDR3 comprises 13 residues. Germline V gene lookup returns CDR1 LGHDT and CDR2 YNNKEL (reference sequence). Trimming took 3 bases from V and 6 from J, leaving 9 bases between them.

In its sample, this clonotype was seen a few times. The V and J genes are TRBV20-1 and TRBJ2-7; perhaps TRBD1 as D (6 bases). CDR1 DFQATT and CDR2 SNEGSKA come from the germline V gene (reference sequence). Trimming cost V 2 bases and J 3 bases, with 23 bases left between them. The CDR3 consists of 17 residues. The CDR3 DNA sequence: TGCAGTGCTAGACCGCCTATCGGGACAATTCCCCTCTACGAGCAGTACTTC. This translates into CSARPPIGTIPLYEQYF.

This clonotype has a handful of counts. The rearrangement uses TRBV5-1 and TRBJ2-3; tentative D call: TRBD1 (5 bases). Germline V gene lookup returns CDR1 SGHRS and CDR2 YFSETQ. V lost 0 bases, J lost 4 bases, and 12 bases lay in between. The CDR3 loop spans 15 amino acids. CDR3 in DNA: TGCGCCAGCAGCTTGGCCAGGGTCAGACCAGATACGCAGTATTTT. This translates into CASSLARVRPDTQYF.

This clonotype turned up a few times. The CDR3 sequence is CASSPRLAGGPYEQYF. CDR3 in DNA: TGTGCCAGCAGTCCGCGACTAGCGGGAGGGCCCTACGAGCAGTACTTC. V and J are TRBV6-1 and TRBJ2-7; TRBD2 matches 14 bases. The CDR3 spans 16 residues. The V gene end was trimmed by 5 bases and the J gene end by 2 bases; junction bases not matched to a gene: 5. CDR1 is MNHNS and CDR2 is SASEGT in the germline V gene.